These 30 T cell receptor beta chains share one sample of origin, sequenced in a study of blood T cell repertoires in COVID-19. Profiling relied on immunoSEQ multiplex PCR, and the TCRdb table lists in-frame clones only, not all of them. Of approximately 320,000 clones listed, about 82% are singletons. The sample consisted of peripheral blood. These TCRs come from a human donor in a cohort sampled during active COVID-19.

The chain recombines TRBV5-1 with TRBJ1-2; TRBD1 aligns across 7 bases. The germline gives CDR1 SGHRS, CDR2 YFSETQ. The CDR3 has 13 amino acids. Losses at the gene ends were 0 bases for V and 10 bases for J; bases not matched to a gene: 6. CDR3 loop: CASSLGDRENYTF. The CDR3 coding sequence is TGCGCCAGCAGCTTGGGGGACAGAGAGAACTACACCTTC.

The chain links TRBV2 to TRBJ1-2; tentatively, D is TRBD1 (5 bases). The V gene lost 8 bases and the J gene lost 7 bases, with 20 bases spanning the gap. This CDR3 comprises 14 residues. The germline CDR1 and CDR2 sequences are SNHLY and FYNNEI. CDR3 protein: CASLVPQGASGYTF. The DNA of the CDR3 is TGTGCCAGCTTAGTACCGCAGGGTGCGAGTGGCTACACCTTC.

The chain couples TRBV5-1 to TRBJ1-5, with 8 bases that match TRBD1. Per the germline V gene, CDR1 is SGHRS and CDR2 is YFSETQ. CDR3 length: 15 residues. J lost 5 bases, V lost 0 bases, and 4 bases had no gene match. The CDR3 coding sequence is TGCGCCAGCAGCTTGGGGACAGGGTGGGATCAGCCCCAGCATTTT. This translates into CASSLGTGWDQPQHF.

This rearrangement joins TRBV5-6 to TRBJ2-1, with D unresolved. Trimming shortened V by 2 bases and J by 7 bases, and 10 bases separated the two germline ends. The CDR3 sequence is 13 residues long. Looked up from germline, CDR1 is SGHDT and CDR2 is YYEEEE. The CDR3 loop reads CASSLNSANEQFF. CDR3 DNA sequence: TGTGCCAGCAGCTTAAATAGTGCTAATGAGCAGTTCTTC.

This clone came up a few times. For the CDR3, the DNA is TGTGCCAGCAGTGAGGGAGCGGGTCAGCCCCAGCATTTT. Its translation is CASSEGAGQPQHF. This chain uses TRBV6-4 with TRBJ1-5; D not resolved. V gave up 3 bases and J gave up 6 bases, with 9 bases separating them. Germline V gene sequence: CDR1 MRHNA, CDR2 SNTAGT. This CDR3 has 13 residues.

The V and J genes are TRBV6-2 or TRBV6-3 and TRBJ1-1; 8 nucleotides agree with TRBD1. This CDR3 is built from 15 residues. Germline values: CDR1 MNHEY, CDR2 SVGEGT. The junction had 6 bases not matched to a gene; V was cut back by 5 bases and J by 1 base. DNA of the CDR3: TGTGCCAGCAGTCCATCAGGGGGCCCGAACACTGAAGCTTTCTTT. Translation: CASSPSGGPNTEAFF.

V and J are TRBV30 and TRBJ1-2; D call uncertain. The germline gives CDR1 GTSNPN, CDR2 SVGIG (reference sequence). CDR3 length equals 14 residues. With 1 base removed from V and 2 bases from J, the gap between germline ends came to 11 bases. CDR3 in amino acids: CAWSGAGNNYGYTF. The CDR3 DNA reads TGTGCCTGGAGTGGTGCCGGGAACAACTATGGCTACACCTTC.

In its sample, this clone was seen once. This sequence joins TRBV27 and TRBJ1-2; tentatively, D is TRBD1 (5 bases). V gave up 5 bases and J gave up 3 bases, with 10 bases separating them. Germline V gives CDR1 MNHEY, CDR2 SMNVEV (reference sequence). The CDR3 is 13 amino acids. The CDR3 DNA sequence: TGTGCCAGCAGTAACAGGAATTACTATGGCTACACCTTC. Protein: CASSNRNYYGYTF.

The gene calls are TRBV29-1 and TRBJ2-5; D possibly corresponds to TRBD2 (7 bases). Germline lookup yields CDR1 SQVTM and CDR2 ANQGSEA. The CDR3 runs 13 residues. V gave up 7 bases and J gave up 3 bases, with 15 bases separating them. This chain's CDR3 is CSALGGLKETQYF. The CDR3 DNA follows: TGCAGCGCACTGGGGGGGCTTAAAGAGACCCAGTACTTC.

This chain connects TRBV30 to TRBJ1-2, with D uncertain. The germline gives CDR1 GTSNPN, CDR2 SVGIG (reference sequence). The CDR3 runs to 16 residues. Trimming cost V 4 bases and J 0 bases, with 18 bases left between them. In DNA, the CDR3 is TGTGCCTGGACCCAATCGGGGTTCGGATCTAACTATGGCTACACCTTC. Its translation is CAWTQSGFGSNYGYTF.

This clone was detected only once. This chain links TRBV24-1 with TRBJ1-6; D unclear. There are 10 residues in the CDR3. V lost 11 bases and J 10 bases, leaving 8 bases between the germline ends. Germline loops: CDR1 KGHDR, CDR2 SFDVKD. CDR3 region: CASDRSPLHF. CDR3 DNA sequence: TGTGCCAGCGATCGGTCACCCCTCCACTTT.

This chain uses TRBV6-5 with TRBJ2-7; no reliable D call. CDR1 is MNHEY, CDR2 SVGAGI, per germline. CDR3 length equals 13 residues. V was shortened by 2 bases and J by 1 base, with 6 bases between the two germline ends. CDR3 sequence reads: CASSYGTSYEQYF. The CDR3 DNA follows: TGTGCCAGCAGTTACGGTACTTCCTACGAGCAGTACTTC.

The chain employs TRBV10-3 and TRBJ2-7, with D possibly being TRBD1 (5 bases). V was cut by 5 bases and J by 1 base, with 9 bases left in between. This CDR3 has 13 amino acids. The V gene's germline CDR1 is ENHRY and CDR2 SYGVKD. The CDR3 bases are TGTGCCATCAGTACCGACAGTTCCTACGAGCAGTACTTC. Residues: CAISTDSSYEQYF.

The gene calls are TRBV6-5 and TRBJ1-1; D gene ambiguous. V lost 7 bases to trimming and J lost 1 base, with 13 bases between them. This CDR3 contains 14 residues. Germline assignment: CDR1 MNHEY and CDR2 SVGAGI. CDR3 bases: TGTGCCAGCAACCGATTGGGAGGGAACACTGAAGCTTTCTTT. Its protein product is CASNRLGGNTEAFF.

V usage is TRBV6-1 and J usage is TRBJ1-2; a weak D match, TRBD1 (6 bases). The CDR3 consists of 12 residues. V was pared by 6 bases and J by 8 bases, with 13 bases between. The V gene's germline CDR1 is MNHNS and CDR2 SASEGT. The CDR3 nucleotides read TGTGCCAGCAGCAGGGGTAACGGGGGCTACACCTTC. It is translated as CASSRGNGGYTF.

The gene calls are TRBV7-9 and TRBJ1-2; 11 nucleotides line up with TRBD1. Trimming cost V 6 bases and J 6 bases; bases outside gene matches: 3. The CDR3 is made up of 13 amino acids. Germline V gene lookup returns CDR1 SEHNR and CDR2 FQNEAQ (reference sequence). CDR3 DNA sequence: TGTGCCAGCAGGGCGGGACAGGGGGATGGCTACACCTTC. Translation: CASRAGQGDGYTF.

The chain carries TRBV28 and TRBJ2-3; no definite D call. Per germline, CDR1 MDHEN and CDR2 SYDVKM. V lost 2 bases, J lost 1 base, and 4 bases lay in between. This CDR3 is 13 amino acids long. This CDR3 is CASSLRGTDTQYF. The CDR3 nucleotides read TGTGCCAGCAGTTTACGGGGCACAGATACGCAGTATTTT. Variable domain in full (rest from reference TRBV28 and TRBJ2-3): DVKVTQSSRYLVKRTGEKVFLECVQDMDHENMFWYRQDPGLGLRLIYFSYDVKMKEKGDIPEGYSVSREKKERFSLILESASTNQTSMYLCASSLRGTDTQYFGPGTRLTVL.

The chain combines TRBV7-9 with TRBJ2-3; D is unresolved. The CDR3 is 15 amino acids. Germline V gene data show CDR1 as SEHNR and CDR2 as FQNEAQ (reference sequence). Deletions cut 4 bases from V and 5 bases from J, with 16 bases between. The CDR3 DNA is TGTGCCAGCAGCTCCTCACTTCTACCCTTAGATACGCAGTATTTT. Amino acid sequence: CASSSSLLPLDTQYF.

To note about this clone: A single base separates this from a much larger clone, so it may be a read error. The chain carries TRBV28 and TRBJ1-2; D might be TRBD1 (5 bases). V was cut by 6 bases and J by 4 bases, with 12 bases left in between. Per germline, CDR1 MDHEN and CDR2 SYDVKM. The CDR3 has 13 residues. CDR3 sequence: CASSTQGGYGYTF. For the CDR3, the DNA is TGTGCCAGCAGCACCCAGGGAGGCTATGGCTACACCTTC.

The CDR3 DNA is TGTGCCAGCAGCTTCGTACGAGTGAACGAGCAGTACTTC. Translating gives CASSFVRVNEQYF. The chain has TRBV13 and TRBJ2-7; D gene unclear. Trimming removed 3 bases at V and 5 bases at J, with 11 bases between. The CDR3 has 13 residues. Germline V gene sequence: CDR1 PRHDT, CDR2 FYEKMQ (reference sequence).

The CDR3 nucleotides are TGTGCCAGCAGCTTAACGGGGGAGCGGGACGAGCAGTTCTTC. Protein product: CASSLTGERDEQFF. The chain combines TRBV7-3 with TRBJ2-1; 7 bases match TRBD2. The CDR3 spans 14 residues. Germline CDR1 reads SGHTA; CDR2 reads FQGTGA. The trim removed 0 bases at V and 10 bases at J, leaving 6 bases unmatched. Looking up the rest from reference TRBV7-3 and TRBJ2-1 gives the full variable domain: GAGVSQTPSNKVTEKGKYVELRCDPISGHTALYWYRQSLGQGPEFLIYFQGTGAADDSGLPNDRFFAVRPEGSVSTLKIQRTERGDSAVYLCASSLTGERDEQFFGPGTRLTVL.

The V and J genes are TRBV9 and TRBJ1-3, with 7 bases identical to TRBD1. With V trimmed by 0 bases and J by 0 bases, 9 bases remained unmatched. Germline values: CDR1 SGDLS, CDR2 YYNGEE. The CDR3 runs 18 residues. The CDR3 region has the DNA TGTGCCAGCAGCGTAGCTTATGGGACAGCGAGCTCTGGAAACACCATATATTTT. Residues: CASSVAYGTASSGNTIYF.

The chain couples TRBV27 to TRBJ1-6, with 10 bases lining up with TRBD1. Germline V gene lookup returns CDR1 MNHEY and CDR2 SMNVEV (reference sequence). This CDR3 is 15 amino acids long. J was trimmed by 8 bases and V by 4 bases; bases with no gene match: 5. CDR3 in amino acids: CASSSVGTGDSPLHF. The CDR3, as DNA: TGTGCCAGCAGTTCCGTGGGGACAGGGGATTCACCCCTCCACTTT.

The chain has TRBV10-3 and TRBJ1-5; 8 positions match TRBD1. J gave up 5 bases and V 3 bases, and 9 bases lay outside the gene matches. CDR1 ENHRY and CDR2 SYGVKD come from the germline V gene. This CDR3 has 16 amino acids. In nucleotides, the CDR3 is TGTGCCATCAGTGATAGACAGGGGAGCGGAGATCAGCCCCAGCATTTT. This encodes CAISDRQGSGDQPQHF.

The rearrangement joins TRBV5-1 to TRBJ2-3; TRBD1 aligns across 9 bases. CDR1 and CDR2 (germline): SGHRS, YFSETQ. This CDR3 region has 15 residues. Unmatched junction bases numbered 5, after V lost 0 bases and J lost 6 bases. The CDR3 DNA sequence: TGCGCCAGCAGCTTGGGTGGGACAGGGTACGATACGCAGTATTTT. Its protein product is CASSLGGTGYDTQYF.

The V call is TRBV7-8, the J call TRBJ2-3; 9 bases fit TRBD2. CDR3 size: 16 residues. Trimming cost V 0 bases and J 3 bases; bases outside gene matches: 4. CDR1 is SGHVS and CDR2 is FQNEAQ in the germline V gene. CDR3 amino acids: CASSLAGGGATDTQYF. The CDR3 DNA reads TGTGCCAGCAGCTTAGCAGGCGGGGGGGCAACAGATACGCAGTATTTT.

The J gene is TRBJ1-2, the V gene TRBV18, with 8 bases aligning to TRBD1. The CDR3 has 14 residues. Germline assignment: CDR1 KGHSH and CDR2 LQKENI. The J segment lost 5 bases and the V segment lost 3 bases, leaving 5 bases of the junction unmatched. CDR3 sequence (DNA): TGTGCCAGCTCACCTGGACAGGGCCAATATGGCTACACCTTC. Encoded protein: CASSPGQGQYGYTF. Together with reference TRBV18 and TRBJ1-2, the CDR3 gives the full variable domain: NAGVMQNPRHLVRRRGQEARLRCSPMKGHSHVYWYRQLPEEGLKFMVYLQKENIIDESGMPKERFSAEFPKEGPSILRIQQVVRGDSAAYFCASSPGQGQYGYTFGSGTRLTVV.

The chain uses TRBV6-5 and TRBJ2-7; the match to TRBD1 covers 9 bases. CDR1 and CDR2 from the germline V gene are MNHEY and SVGAGI. With V trimmed by 6 bases and J by 2 bases, 5 bases remained unmatched. The CDR3 extends over 14 amino acids. Written as DNA, the CDR3 is TGTGCCAGCAGAAAGGGACAGGGCCCCTACGAGCAGTACTTC. This sequence encodes CASRKGQGPYEQYF.

V and J are TRBV28 and TRBJ1-2; 8 bases align to TRBD1. The CDR3 sequence is 15 residues long. Germline V gene sequence: CDR1 MDHEN, CDR2 SYDVKM. Trimming cost V 4 bases and J 2 bases; bases outside gene matches: 6. The CDR3 bases are TGTGCCAGCAGTTCCCCAGGGGGCCAAAACTATGGCTACACCTTC. This encodes CASSSPGGQNYGYTF.

The chain recombines TRBV2 with TRBJ2-3, with 9 bases lining up with TRBD2. CDR3 length equals 19 residues. Trimming removed 4 bases from V and 2 bases from J; junction bases left unmatched: 16. Looked up from germline, CDR1 is SNHLY and CDR2 is FYNNEI. DNA for the CDR3: TGTGCCAGCAGTGGGTTAAGGGCGGGGGGGTCGTATTACACAGATACGCAGTATTTT. Translating it yields CASSGLRAGGSYYTDTQYF.